These 2 T cell receptor beta chains were all obtained from the same sample, sequenced in a study of blood T cells in healthy people across ages. Then a second PCR, running about 6 to 12 cycles, was carried out with a sample-barcoded 5' primer and a J-beta primer mix. TCRdb re-called the 5' RACE reads through MiXCR, storing one row per CDR3 protein. This sample has over a million distinct CDR3 sequences, with approximately 43% found just once. The source material was blood. All receptors come from a woman under 30 in good health.

This clonotype has at least ten counts. The CDR3 is CASSYVGTSGSNEQFF. The DNA for the CDR3 is TGTGCCAGCAGTTATGTAGGGACTAGCGGGAGCAATGAGCAGTTCTTC. The chain is built from TRBV6-2 or TRBV6-3 and TRBJ2-1, with 14 bases lining up with TRBD2. V lost 3 bases and J lost 6; bases outside the gene matches: 4. The CDR3 extends over 16 amino acids. CDR1 and CDR2 (germline): MNHEY, SVGEGT.

The chain couples TRBV12-3 or TRBV12-4 to TRBJ1-2; D is ambiguous. There are 13 residues in the CDR3. Trimming shortened V by 7 bases and J by 9 bases, and 18 bases separated the two germline ends. This CDR3 is CASTTRAWGRYTF. In DNA, the CDR3 is TGTGCCAGCACCACCCGAGCTTGGGGTCGCTACACCTTC.